Below, one T cell receptor (beta chain) is given with its context. Its antigen is not yet known. The sample comes from a study of CXCR3-negative and CXCR3-positive naive CD8 T cells (dated by TCRdb to between 2018 and 2020). Looking at the study overall: In total, about 140 million TRB reads were obtained, or roughly 1.5 +/- 0.3 million reads per library. Diversity and physicochemical repertoire analyses covered about a dozen donors pooled from two independent experiments. The TRBV-TRBJ cluster analysis covered naive subsets from 5 donors and memory cells from 3 donors.

Each CD8+ T cell subset was flow-sorted in triplicate, and 250,000 to 300,000 cells per subset were placed directly into RLT lysis buffer. To exclude memory contaminants, naive CD8+ T cells were stringently defined as CD45RO-CCR7+CD27+CD95-. Peripheral blood mononuclear cells were isolated from buffy coats by standard density gradient centrifugation. A FACSAria III was used to flow-sort naive CD8+ T cells into CXCR3-negative and CXCR3-positive populations. Total RNA was extracted from sorted cells with an RNeasy Mini Kit. Instrument on record: NextSeq 550. The Human TCR Profiling Kit (MiLaboratory) was used to prepare UMI-labeled 5' RACE TRB cDNA libraries. cDNA synthesis used the entire amount of extracted RNA, and PCR amplification then used the entire amount of cDNA produced. The libraries were made side by side, with each library going through the same number of PCR cycles. As for how the authors treated the data: With a minimum of two reads required per UMI, MIGEC and MiXCR pulled out about 50,000 +/- 10,000 unique UMI-labeled TRB cDNA molecules from each library. On average, each library contained approximately 40,000 +/- 10,000 functional in-frame TRB CDR3 nucleotide clonotypes without stop codons. Diversity metrics, including normalized Shannon-Wiener and Chao1, were computed in VDJtools after downsampling to 5000 UMI-labeled TRB molecules per sample. VDJtools computed clonotype-size-weighted physicochemical properties of the central five CDR3 residues: interaction energy, strength, volume and Kidera factor 4. TCRdb reprocessed the sequencing reads and holds a single record per CDR3 protein sequence, with no DNA. The V and J calls and clone size are TCRdb's, not the authors'. The sample table includes approximately 83,000 distinct CDR3 sequences. The ten largest account for around 1.7% of the sample.

The research as a whole found: Because surface CD5, which has been linked to self-reactivity in mice, was comparable between naive subsets, TCR interaction strength was also inferred from TRB CDR3 physicochemical properties. CXCR3 expression partially decreased after cryopreservation, so most assays used freshly isolated PBMCs. Within the same donor, TRBV-TRBJ usage looked similar between naive CXCR3-negative and CXCR3-positive cells, but memory cells had distinct patterns. Comparably high repertoire diversity was found in both naive subsets, whereas much lower repertoire diversity was found in memory CD8+ T cells. TRB CDR3s from CXCR3-positive naive cells showed higher hydrophobicity (lower Kidera factor 4), lower energy, and higher strength and volume indices than CXCR3-negative naive cells.

CDR1 and CDR2, looked up from the germline V gene, are SQVTM and ANQGSEA. The CDR3 covers 12 residues, taking in both the cysteine and the phenylalanine. Only the protein is on record. This receptor was taken from a human donor in good health. Some clones in this sample may be carry-over from other donors' samples. The rearranged segments are TRBV29-1 and TRBJ1-2. Sequenced: naive CXCR3- CD8+ T cells from blood. Per the publication, the cell subset or site label means: CD45RO-CCR7+CD27+CD95- naive CD8+ T cells lacking CXCR3 (TNR3-). The CDR3 is CSVGGNDYGYTF.